A single TCR beta chain is shown here with its context. What it recognizes is unknown. This record comes from a study of T cell responses to AZD1222 COVID-19 vaccine. Study results and limitations: Only a handful of AZD1222 recipients tested seropositive at baseline.

Assay used: immunoSEQ multiplex PCR; TCRdb lists only in-frame clones, some missing. The sample consists of approximately 88,000 clones, roughly nine tenths of them appearing once. Germline-derived CDR1 and CDR2 are MNHEY and SVGEGT. There are 15 residues in the CDR3. V was cut by 2 bases and J by 2 bases, with 10 bases left in between. The clonotype comes from an adult who received the AZD1222 COVID-19 vaccine. The chain carries TRBV6-2 or TRBV6-3 and TRBJ1-5, with D perhaps TRBD1 (6 bases). This sample comprised peripheral blood, obtained 28 days after the second AZD1222 dose. For the CDR3, the DNA is TGTGCCAGCAGTTACCGGGGGGCTGGCAATCAGCCCCAGCATTTT. Protein: CASSYRGAGNQPQHF.